This TCR beta chain was identified in a study of CD8 T cells in ankylosing spondylitis (dated 2017 in TCRdb). Notes on the research overall: To find TCR variants linked to disease, the study profiled T cell receptor beta repertoires in ankylosing spondylitis patients and healthy donors. The whole study cohort included some 100 healthy donors and under 30 ankylosing spondylitis patients. Peripheral blood was sampled, and synovial fluid was also collected from ankylosing spondylitis patients.

The paper's findings and limits, for the study overall: The disease-linked clones had a CD8+ phenotype and were found at relatively low frequencies in peripheral blood. The disease-linked clones were reported as significantly enriched in matched synovial fluid samples from ankylosing spondylitis patients. Blood from ankylosing spondylitis patients appeared to be characterized by a TCR beta motif composed of eight highly homologous amino acid variants. Some motif variants had previously been reported in the synovial fluid and blood of reactive arthritis patients, which suggests shared mechanisms of disease initiation.

The sequencing machine was an Illumina HiSeq 2500. TCR beta libraries were prepared by quantitative 5'-RACE with molecular barcodes. From the authors' description of their analysis: A new computational method based on a probabilistic model of VDJ rearrangement was used to identify disease-linked TCR variants. The raw public data were reprocessed by TCRdb itself: fastp quality trimming at Q25, MiXCR clonotype calling, in-frame beta chains only. One record per CDR3 amino acid sequence lists the most common genes and DNA. These V and J calls are TCRdb output, not the study's own analysis. The sample contains some 330,000 distinct CDR3 sequences, around 7.6% of them found a single time. The biggest ten clones account for roughly 15% of the sample. CDR1 is given as SGHAT and CDR2 as FQNNGV, both from the germline V gene. The CDR3, cysteine through phenylalanine, is 15 amino acids long. Only the CDR3 DNA is retained, 45 bases long and in frame from the first base. V is clipped by 4 bases and J by 0 bases, and the sequence between their germline boundaries is 7 bases long.

This clonotype has only a few counts. There is no known antigen for this receptor. No per-base quality is available; no much larger clone lies one base away. The sequence was collected from a male donor with ankylosing spondylitis. The rearrangement combines TRBV11-2 with TRBJ2-6; the D gene is possibly TRBD2, with 5 bases matching. The specimen was blood, either unsorted or a sorted T cell fraction (not recorded which). The CDR3 sequence is CASSSRGSGANVLTF. The DNA reads as follows: TGTGCCAGCAGCTCCCGGGGCTCTGGGGCCAACGTCCTGACTTTC.